This T cell receptor beta chain stems from a study of Ad26.COV2.S vaccination and SARS-CoV-2 variants. Notes on the study in general: Recipients of vaccine and of placebo showed similar breadth of their non-spike TCR repertoires. It was vaccine recipients, not placebo recipients, who had the higher spike-specific TCR breadth.

Remarks on this clone: Its matching antigen is unknown.

The protocol was immunoSEQ multiplex PCR, while the TCRdb copy is restricted to in-frame clones and leaves out a portion. Here the sample spans over 90,000 clones, 80% being singletons. This CDR3 has 14 amino acids. CDR1 and CDR2 (germline): GTSNPN, SVGIG (reference sequence). V was shortened by 0 bases and J by 14 bases, with 19 bases between the two germline ends. The sequence was collected from a human donor who had recovered from COVID-19. The J gene is TRBJ1-4, the V gene TRBV30; D may be TRBD1 (5 bases). Sequencing used peripheral blood, obtained after recovery from COVID-19. In nucleotides, the CDR3 is TGTGCCTGGAGTGTAATCACCCGGGGCGGGAGTCTGTTTTTT. Encoded protein: CAWSVITRGGSLFF.